The T cell receptor beta chain described here comes from a study of cytomegalovirus exposure and HLA in healthy donors. The PCR employed 60 Vbeta primers together with 13 Jbeta primers. Libraries were prepared by immunoSEQ multiplex PCR; TCRdb keeps only in-frame clonotypes and omits some of them. Here the sample spans around 78,000 clones, under 70% being singletons. This clone was seen only once. Its antigen is unknown. The germline CDR1 and CDR2 sequences are MGHDK and SYGVNS. V dropped 0 bases and J dropped 8 bases, with 10 bases sitting between them. This CDR3 spans 14 amino acids. Study-level points and caveats: CMV serostatus stood as the only immune exposure information on hand.

The source is a man aged 25 to 45 in good health and CMV-seropositive. The V and J genes are TRBV25-1 and TRBJ2-2; tentative D call: TRBD2 (5 bases). The specimen sequenced was PBMCs. The CDR3 loop is CASSEYTSSGELFF. In DNA, the CDR3 is TGTGCCAGCAGTGAATATACTAGTTCGGGGGAGCTGTTTTTT.